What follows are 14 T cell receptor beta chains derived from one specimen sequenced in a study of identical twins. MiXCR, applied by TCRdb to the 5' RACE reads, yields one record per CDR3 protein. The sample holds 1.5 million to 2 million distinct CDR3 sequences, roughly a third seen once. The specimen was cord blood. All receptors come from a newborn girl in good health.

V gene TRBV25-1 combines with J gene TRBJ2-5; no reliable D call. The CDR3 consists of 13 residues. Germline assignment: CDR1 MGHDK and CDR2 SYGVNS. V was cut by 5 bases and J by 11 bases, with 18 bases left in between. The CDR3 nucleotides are TGTGCCAGCAGTTATGGCACCTGGAATGAGCAGTACTTC. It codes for CASSYGTWNEQYF.

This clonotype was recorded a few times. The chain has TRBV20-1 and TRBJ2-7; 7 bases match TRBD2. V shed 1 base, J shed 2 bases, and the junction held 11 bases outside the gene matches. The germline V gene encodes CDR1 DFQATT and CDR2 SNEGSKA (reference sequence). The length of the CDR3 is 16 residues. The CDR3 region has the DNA TGCAGTGCTAGAGGGCGAGCGGGGTCCCTTACCTACGAGCAGTACTTC. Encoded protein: CSARGRAGSLTYEQYF.

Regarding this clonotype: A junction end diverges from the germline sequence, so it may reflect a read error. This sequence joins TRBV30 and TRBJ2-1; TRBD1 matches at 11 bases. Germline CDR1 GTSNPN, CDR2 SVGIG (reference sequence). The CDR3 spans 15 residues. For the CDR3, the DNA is TGCGCCTGGAGTAGGGGGACAGGGGGCTACAATGAGCAGTTCTTC. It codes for CAWSRGTGGYNEQFF. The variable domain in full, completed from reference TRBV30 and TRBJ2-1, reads SQTIHQWPATLVQPVGSPLSLECTVEGTSNPNLYWYRQAAGRGLQLLFYSVGIGQISSEVPQNLSASRPQDRQFILSSKKLLLSDSGFYLCAWSRGTGGYNEQFFGPGTRLTVL.

In DNA, the CDR3 is TGTGCCAGCCGGACCGCGTTGGATTCACCCCTCCACTTT. This codes for CASRTALDSPLHF. The rearrangement links TRBV7-2 to TRBJ1-6; the D is unclear. V was pared by 8 bases and J by 8 bases, with 13 bases between. Germline V CDR1 and CDR2: SGHTA, FQGNSA. The CDR3 is 13 amino acids. Full variable domain (rest looked up from reference TRBV7-2 and TRBJ1-6): GAGVSQSPSNKVTEKGKDVELRCDPISGHTALYWYRQSLGQGLEFLIYFQGNSAPDKSGLPSDRFSAERTGGSVSTLTIQRTQQEDSAVYLCASRTALDSPLHFGNGTRLTVT.

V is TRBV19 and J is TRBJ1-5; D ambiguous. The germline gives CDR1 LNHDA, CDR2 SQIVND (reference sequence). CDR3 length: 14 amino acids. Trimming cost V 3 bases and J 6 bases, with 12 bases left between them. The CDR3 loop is CASSMSGGGQPQHF. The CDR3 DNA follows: TGTGCCAGTAGTATGAGTGGTGGCGGTCAGCCCCAGCATTTT.

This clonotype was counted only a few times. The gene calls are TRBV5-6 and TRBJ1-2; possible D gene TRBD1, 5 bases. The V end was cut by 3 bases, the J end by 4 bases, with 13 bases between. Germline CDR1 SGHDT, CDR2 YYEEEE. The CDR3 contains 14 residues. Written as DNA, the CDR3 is TGTGCCAGCAGCTACGCAGGGACCAGCTATGGCTACACCTTC. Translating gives CASSYAGTSYGYTF.

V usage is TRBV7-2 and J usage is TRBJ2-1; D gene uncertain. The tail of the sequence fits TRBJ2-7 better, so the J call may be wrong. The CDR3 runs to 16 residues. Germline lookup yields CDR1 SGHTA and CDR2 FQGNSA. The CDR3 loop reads CASSLYGFLGYNEQYF. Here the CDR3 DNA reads TGTGCCAGCAGCCTATACGGGTTCCTTGGTTACAATGAGCAGTACTTC.

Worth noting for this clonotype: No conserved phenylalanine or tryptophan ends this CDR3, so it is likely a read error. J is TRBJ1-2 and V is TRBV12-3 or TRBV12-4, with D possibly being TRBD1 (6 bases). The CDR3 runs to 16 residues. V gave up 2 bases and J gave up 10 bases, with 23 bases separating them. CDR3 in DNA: TGTGCCAGCAGTTTAAGTCCCCATCGGACAGTTGCCTCCTACACCTTA. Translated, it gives CASSLSPHRTVASYTL.

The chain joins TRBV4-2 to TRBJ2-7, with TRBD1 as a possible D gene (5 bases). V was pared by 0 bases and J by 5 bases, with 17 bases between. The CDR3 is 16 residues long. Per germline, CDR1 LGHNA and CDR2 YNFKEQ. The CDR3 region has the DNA TGTGCCAGCAGCCAAGAGGGGCAGAAAGGGGCTAACGAGCAGTACTTC. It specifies CASSQEGQKGANEQYF.

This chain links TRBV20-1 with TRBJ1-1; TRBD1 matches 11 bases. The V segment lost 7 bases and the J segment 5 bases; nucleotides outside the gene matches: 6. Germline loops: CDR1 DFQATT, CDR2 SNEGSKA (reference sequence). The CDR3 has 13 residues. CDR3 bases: TGCAGTGTCGGACAGGGGGCGAGGACTGAAGCTTTCTTT. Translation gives CSVGQGARTEAFF.

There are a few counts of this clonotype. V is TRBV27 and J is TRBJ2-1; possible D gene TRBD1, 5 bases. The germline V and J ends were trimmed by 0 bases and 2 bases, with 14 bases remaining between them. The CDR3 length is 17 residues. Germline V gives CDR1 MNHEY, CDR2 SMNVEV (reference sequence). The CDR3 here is CASSLSYPRVTYNEQFF. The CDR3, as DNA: TGTGCCAGCAGTTTATCCTATCCCAGGGTGACCTACAATGAGCAGTTCTTC.

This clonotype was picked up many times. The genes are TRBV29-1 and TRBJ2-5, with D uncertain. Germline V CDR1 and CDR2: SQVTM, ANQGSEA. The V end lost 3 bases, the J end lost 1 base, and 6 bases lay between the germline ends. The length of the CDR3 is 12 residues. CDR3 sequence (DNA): TGCAGCGTTGAGGGTCTCCAAGAGACCCAGTACTTC. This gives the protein CSVEGLQETQYF.

The CDR3 DNA follows: TGTGCCAGCAGCCAAGTACATAGCAATCAGCCCCAGCATTTT. Its protein product is CASSQVHSNQPQHF. J is TRBJ1-5 and V is TRBV3-1; D uncertain. Trimming cost V 1 base and J 0 bases, with 4 bases left between them. Germline V gives CDR1 LGHDT, CDR2 YNNKEL (reference sequence). CDR3 length equals 14 residues.

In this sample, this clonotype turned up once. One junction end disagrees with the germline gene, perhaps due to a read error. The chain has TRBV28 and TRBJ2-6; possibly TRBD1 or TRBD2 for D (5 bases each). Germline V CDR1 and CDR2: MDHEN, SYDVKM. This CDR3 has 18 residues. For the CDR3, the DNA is TGTGCCAGCAGTTTCCCTCGGGAATATCCCTCTGGGGCCAACGTCCCGACTTTC. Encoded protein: CASSFPREYPSGANVPTF. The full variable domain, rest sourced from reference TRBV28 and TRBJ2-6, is DVKVTQSSRYLVKRTGEKVFLECVQDMDHENMFWYRQDPGLGLRLIYFSYDVKMKEKGDIPEGYSVSREKKERFSLILESASTNQTSMYLCASSFPREYPSGANVPTFGAGSRLTVL.